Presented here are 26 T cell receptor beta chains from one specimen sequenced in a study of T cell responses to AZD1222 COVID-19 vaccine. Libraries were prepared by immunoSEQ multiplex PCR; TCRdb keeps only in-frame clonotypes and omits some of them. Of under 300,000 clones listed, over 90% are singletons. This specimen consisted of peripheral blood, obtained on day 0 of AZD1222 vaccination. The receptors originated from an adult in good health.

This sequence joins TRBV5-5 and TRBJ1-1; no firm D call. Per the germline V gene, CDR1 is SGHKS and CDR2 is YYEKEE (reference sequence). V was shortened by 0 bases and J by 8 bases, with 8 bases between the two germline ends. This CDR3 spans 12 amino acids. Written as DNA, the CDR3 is TGTGCCAGCAGCTTGGCCCAGAGGGAAGCTTTCTTT. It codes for CASSLAQREAFF.

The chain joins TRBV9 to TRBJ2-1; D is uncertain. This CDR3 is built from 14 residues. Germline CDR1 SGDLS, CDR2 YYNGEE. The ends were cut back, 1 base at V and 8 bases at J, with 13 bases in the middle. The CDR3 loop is CASSVRPPGDEQFF. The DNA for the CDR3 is TGTGCCAGCAGCGTAAGGCCGCCTGGGGATGAGCAGTTCTTC.

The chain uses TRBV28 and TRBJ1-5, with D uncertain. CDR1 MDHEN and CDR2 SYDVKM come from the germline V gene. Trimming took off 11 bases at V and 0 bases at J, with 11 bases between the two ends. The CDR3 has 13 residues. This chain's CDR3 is CASMSYSNQPQHF. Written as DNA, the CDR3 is TGTGCCTCGATGTCGTATAGCAATCAGCCCCAGCATTTT.

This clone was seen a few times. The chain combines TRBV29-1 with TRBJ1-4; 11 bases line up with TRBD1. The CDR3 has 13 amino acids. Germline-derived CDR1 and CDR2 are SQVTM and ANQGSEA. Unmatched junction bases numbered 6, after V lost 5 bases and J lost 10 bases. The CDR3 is CSVSGTGGGKLFF. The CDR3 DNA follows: TGCAGCGTTTCCGGGACAGGGGGAGGAAAACTGTTTTTT.

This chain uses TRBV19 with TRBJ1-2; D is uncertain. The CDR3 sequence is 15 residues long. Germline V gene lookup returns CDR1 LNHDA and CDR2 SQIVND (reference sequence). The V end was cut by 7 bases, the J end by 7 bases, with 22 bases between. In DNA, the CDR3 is TGTGCCAGTACCCGCCCGGACGGAACCGGCTCTGGCTACACCTTC. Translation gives CASTRPDGTGSGYTF.

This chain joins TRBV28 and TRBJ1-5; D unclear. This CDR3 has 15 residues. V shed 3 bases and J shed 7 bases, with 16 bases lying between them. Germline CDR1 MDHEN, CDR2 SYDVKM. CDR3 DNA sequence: TGTGCCAGCAGTTTGTGGCCGCCCGGGAGGCAGCCCCAGCATTTT. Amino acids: CASSLWPPGRQPQHF.

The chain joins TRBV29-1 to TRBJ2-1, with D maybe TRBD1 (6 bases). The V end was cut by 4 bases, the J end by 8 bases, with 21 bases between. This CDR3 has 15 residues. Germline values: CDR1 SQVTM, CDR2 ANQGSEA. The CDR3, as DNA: TGCAGCGTTGCGTTTGGCAGGGGACGATTGGATGAGCAGTTCTTC. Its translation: CSVAFGRGRLDEQFF.

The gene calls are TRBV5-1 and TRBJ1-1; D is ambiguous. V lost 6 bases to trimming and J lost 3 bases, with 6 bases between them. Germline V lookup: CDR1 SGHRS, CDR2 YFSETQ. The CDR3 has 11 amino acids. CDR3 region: CASKGDTEAFF. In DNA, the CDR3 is TGCGCCAGCAAGGGAGACACTGAAGCTTTCTTT.

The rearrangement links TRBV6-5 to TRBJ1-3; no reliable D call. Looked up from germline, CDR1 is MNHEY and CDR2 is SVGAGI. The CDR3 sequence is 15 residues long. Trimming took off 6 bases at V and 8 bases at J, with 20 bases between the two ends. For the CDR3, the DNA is TGTGCCAGCAGCCATTGGGCCCAAGGGAAGGACACCATATATTTT. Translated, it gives CASSHWAQGKDTIYF.

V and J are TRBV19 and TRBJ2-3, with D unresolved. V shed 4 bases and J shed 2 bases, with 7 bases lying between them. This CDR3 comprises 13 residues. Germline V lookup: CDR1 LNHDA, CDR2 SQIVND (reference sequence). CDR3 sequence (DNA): TGTGCCAGTAGTACCAGGATCACAGATACGCAGTATTTT. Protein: CASSTRITDTQYF.

The DNA for the CDR3 is TGTGCCAGCAATTGGCAACCGGGACCTCGGAGGGGTGAAGCTTTCTTT. It codes for CASNWQPGPRRGEAFF. The rearrangement joins TRBV2 to TRBJ1-1; D may be TRBD1 (5 bases). Trimming removed 7 bases from V and 7 bases from J, with 25 bases in between. CDR1 SNHLY and CDR2 FYNNEI come from the germline V gene. The CDR3 length is 16 residues.

CDR3 sequence: CASSSGGVNTEAFF. The DNA of the CDR3 is TGTGCCAGCAGCTCCGGGGGGGTGAACACTGAAGCTTTCTTT. This rearrangement joins TRBV28 to TRBJ1-1; maybe TRBD1 (5 bases). The CDR3 spans 14 residues. Trimming removed 6 bases from V and 0 bases from J, with 11 bases in between. The germline V gene encodes CDR1 MDHEN and CDR2 SYDVKM.

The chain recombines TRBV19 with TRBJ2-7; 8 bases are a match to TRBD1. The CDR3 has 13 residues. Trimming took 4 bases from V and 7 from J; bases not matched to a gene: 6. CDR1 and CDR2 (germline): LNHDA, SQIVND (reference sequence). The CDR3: CASSRTGWGEQYF. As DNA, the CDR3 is TGTGCCAGTAGTAGGACAGGGTGGGGAGAGCAGTACTTC.

The DNA for the CDR3 is TGTGCCAGTAGTACCTCTAACAGGGAGGTGGGCTACACCTTC. It encodes CASSTSNREVGYTF. The chain carries TRBV19 and TRBJ1-2; the D gene is possibly TRBD1 (6 bases). CDR1 and CDR2 from the germline V gene are LNHDA and SQIVND (reference sequence). Trimming pared 4 bases from V and 8 bases from J, leaving 17 bases between. CDR3 length: 14 residues.

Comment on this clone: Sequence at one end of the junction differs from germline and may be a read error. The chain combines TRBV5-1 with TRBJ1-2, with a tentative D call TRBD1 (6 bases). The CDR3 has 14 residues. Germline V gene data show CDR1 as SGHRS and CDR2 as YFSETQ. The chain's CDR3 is CVSSLGAASDGYTF. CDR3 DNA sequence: TGCGTCAGCAGCTTGGGGGCAGCGAGCGATGGCTACACCTTC.

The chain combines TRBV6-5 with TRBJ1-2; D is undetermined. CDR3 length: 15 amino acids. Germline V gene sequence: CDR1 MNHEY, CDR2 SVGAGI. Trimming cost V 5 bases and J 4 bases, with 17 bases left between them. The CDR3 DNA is TGTGCCAGCAGTACGTACACGGGTCCGGGCTATGGCTACACCTTC. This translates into CASSTYTGPGYGYTF.

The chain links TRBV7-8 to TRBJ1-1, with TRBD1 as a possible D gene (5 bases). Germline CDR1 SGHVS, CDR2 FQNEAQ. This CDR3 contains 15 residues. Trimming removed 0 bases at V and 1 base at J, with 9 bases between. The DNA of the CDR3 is TGTGCCAGCAGCTTAGCCCGCGGGGCGAACACTGAAGCTTTCTTT. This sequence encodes CASSLARGANTEAFF. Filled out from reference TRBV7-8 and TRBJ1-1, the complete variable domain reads GAGVSQSPRYKVAKRGQDVALRCDPISGHVSLFWYQQALGQGPEFLTYFQNEAQLDKSGLPSDRFFAERPEGSVSTLKIQRTQQEDSAVYLCASSLARGANTEAFFGQGTRLTVV.

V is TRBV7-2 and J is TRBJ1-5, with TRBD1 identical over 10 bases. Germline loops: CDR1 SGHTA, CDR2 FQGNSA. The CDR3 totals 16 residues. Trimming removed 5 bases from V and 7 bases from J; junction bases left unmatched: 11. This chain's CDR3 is CASSPRDRGSRQPQHF. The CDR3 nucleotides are TGTGCCAGCAGCCCCCGGGACAGGGGTTCACGGCAGCCCCAGCATTTT.

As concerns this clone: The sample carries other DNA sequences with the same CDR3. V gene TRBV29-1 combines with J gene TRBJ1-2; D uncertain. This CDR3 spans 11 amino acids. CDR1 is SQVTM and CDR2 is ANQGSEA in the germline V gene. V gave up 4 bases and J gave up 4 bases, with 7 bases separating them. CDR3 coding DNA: TGCAGCGTTGGCGACACCTATGGCTACACCTTC. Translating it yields CSVGDTYGYTF. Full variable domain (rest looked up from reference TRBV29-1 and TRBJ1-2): SAVISQKPSRDICQRGTSLTIQCQVDSQVTMMFWYRQQPGQSLTLIATANQGSEATYESGFVIDKFPISRPNLTFSTLTVSNMSPEDSSIYLCSVGDTYGYTFGSGTRLTVV.

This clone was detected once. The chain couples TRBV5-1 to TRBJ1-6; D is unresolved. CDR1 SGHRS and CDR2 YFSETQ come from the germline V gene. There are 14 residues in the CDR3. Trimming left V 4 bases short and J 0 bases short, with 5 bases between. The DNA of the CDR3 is TGCGCCAGCAGCCCGGGCTCCTATAATTCACCCCTCCACTTT. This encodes CASSPGSYNSPLHF.

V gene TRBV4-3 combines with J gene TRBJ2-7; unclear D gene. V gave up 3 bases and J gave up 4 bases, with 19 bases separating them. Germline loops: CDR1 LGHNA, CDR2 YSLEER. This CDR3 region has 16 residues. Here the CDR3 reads CASSQTVNTYPYEQYF. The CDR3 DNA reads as TGCGCCAGCAGCCAGACGGTTAACACATACCCTTACGAGCAGTACTTC.

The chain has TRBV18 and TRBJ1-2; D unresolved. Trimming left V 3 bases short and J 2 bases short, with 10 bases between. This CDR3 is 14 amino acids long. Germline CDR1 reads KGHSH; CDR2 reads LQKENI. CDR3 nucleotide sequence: TGTGCCAGCTCACCGAAAGGGAAGAACTATGGCTACACCTTC. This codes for CASSPKGKNYGYTF.

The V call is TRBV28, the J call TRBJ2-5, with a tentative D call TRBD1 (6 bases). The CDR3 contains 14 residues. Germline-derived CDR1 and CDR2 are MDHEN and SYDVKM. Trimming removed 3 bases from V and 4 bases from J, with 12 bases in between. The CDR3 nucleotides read TGTGCCAGCAGTTTCCAGGGGATGGGAGAGACCCAGTACTTC. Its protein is CASSFQGMGETQYF.

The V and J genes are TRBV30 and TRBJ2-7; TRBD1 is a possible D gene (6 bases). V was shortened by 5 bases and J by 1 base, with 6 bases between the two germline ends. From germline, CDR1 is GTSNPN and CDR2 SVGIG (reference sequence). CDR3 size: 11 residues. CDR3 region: CAWGQSYEQYF. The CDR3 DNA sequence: TGTGCCTGGGGACAGTCCTACGAGCAGTACTTC.

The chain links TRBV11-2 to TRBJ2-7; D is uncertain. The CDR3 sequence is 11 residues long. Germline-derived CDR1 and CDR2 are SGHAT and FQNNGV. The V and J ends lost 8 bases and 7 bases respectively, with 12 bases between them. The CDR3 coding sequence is TGTGCCAGCGCCACGACCTCGGAGCAGTACTTC. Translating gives CASATTSEQYF.

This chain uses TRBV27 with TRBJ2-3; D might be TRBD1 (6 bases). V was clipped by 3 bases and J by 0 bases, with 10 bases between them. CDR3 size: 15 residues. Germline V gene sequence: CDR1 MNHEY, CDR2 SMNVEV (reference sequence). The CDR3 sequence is CASSFDRTSTDTQYF. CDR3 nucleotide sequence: TGTGCCAGCAGTTTCGACAGGACTAGCACAGATACGCAGTATTTT.